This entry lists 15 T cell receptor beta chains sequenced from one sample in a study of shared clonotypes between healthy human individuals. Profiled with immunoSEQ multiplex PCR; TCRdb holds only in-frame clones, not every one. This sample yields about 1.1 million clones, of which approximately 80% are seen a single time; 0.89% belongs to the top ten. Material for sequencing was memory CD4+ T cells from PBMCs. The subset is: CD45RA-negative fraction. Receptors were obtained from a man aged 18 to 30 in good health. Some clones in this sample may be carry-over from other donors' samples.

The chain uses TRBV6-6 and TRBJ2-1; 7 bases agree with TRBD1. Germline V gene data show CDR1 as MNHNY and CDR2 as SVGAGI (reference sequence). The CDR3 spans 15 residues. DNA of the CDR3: TGTGCAATCACCGGGACAGCTTCGCGATACAATGAGCAGTTCTTC. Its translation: CAITGTASRYNEQFF.

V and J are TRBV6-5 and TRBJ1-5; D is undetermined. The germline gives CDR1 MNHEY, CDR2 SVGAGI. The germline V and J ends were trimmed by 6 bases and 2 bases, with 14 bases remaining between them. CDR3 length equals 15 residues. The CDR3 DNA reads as TGTGCCAGCAGCCCTCGGGGTGGGGGCAATCAGCCCCAGCATTTT. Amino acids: CASSPRGGGNQPQHF.

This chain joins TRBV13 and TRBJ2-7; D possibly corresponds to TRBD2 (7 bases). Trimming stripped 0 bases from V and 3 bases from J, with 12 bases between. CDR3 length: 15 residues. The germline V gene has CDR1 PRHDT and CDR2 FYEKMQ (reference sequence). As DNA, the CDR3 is TGTGCCAGCAGCTTAGGAGGGGGGGCAATCTACGAGCAGTACTTC. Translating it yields CASSLGGGAIYEQYF.

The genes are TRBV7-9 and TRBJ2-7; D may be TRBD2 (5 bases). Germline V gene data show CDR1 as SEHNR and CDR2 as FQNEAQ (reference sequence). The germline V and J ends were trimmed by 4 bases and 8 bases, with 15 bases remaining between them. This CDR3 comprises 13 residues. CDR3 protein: CASSSPWERQQYF. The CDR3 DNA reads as TGTGCCAGCAGCTCGCCCTGGGAGCGTCAGCAGTACTTC.

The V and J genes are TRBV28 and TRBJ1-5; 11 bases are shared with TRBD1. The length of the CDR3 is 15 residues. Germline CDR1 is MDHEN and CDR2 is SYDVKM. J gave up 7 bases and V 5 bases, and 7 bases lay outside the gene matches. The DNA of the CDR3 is TGTGCCAGCAGTGTGGACAGGGGGCGTAGACAGCCCCAGCATTTT. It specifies CASSVDRGRRQPQHF.

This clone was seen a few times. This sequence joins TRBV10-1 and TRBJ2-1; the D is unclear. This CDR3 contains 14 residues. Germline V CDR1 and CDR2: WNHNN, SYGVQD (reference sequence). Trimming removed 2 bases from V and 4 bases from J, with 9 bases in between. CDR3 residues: CASSEGETYNEQFF. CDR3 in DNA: TGCGCCAGCAGTGAGGGCGAGACATACAATGAGCAGTTCTTC.

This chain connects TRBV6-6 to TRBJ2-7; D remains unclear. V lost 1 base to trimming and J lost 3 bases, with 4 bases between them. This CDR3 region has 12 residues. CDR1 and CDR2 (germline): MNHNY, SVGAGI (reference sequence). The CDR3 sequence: CASSYLRYEQYF. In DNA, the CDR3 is TGTGCCAGCAGTTACTTACGCTACGAGCAGTACTTC.

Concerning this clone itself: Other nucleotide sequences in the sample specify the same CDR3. DNA of the CDR3: TGTGCCAGCAGTGAACCGACAGGGGGAGATGAAAAACTGTTTTTT. Its translation: CASSEPTGGDEKLFF. V and J are TRBV25-1 and TRBJ1-4; 9 bases are shared with TRBD1. V lost 2 bases to trimming and J lost 6 bases; unmatched junction nucleotides: 4. CDR1 and CDR2 from the germline V gene are MGHDK and SYGVNS. This CDR3 contains 15 residues.

The chain's CDR3 is CASSSPRGVWGETYNEQFF. For the CDR3, the DNA is TGCGCCAGCAGCTCCCCCCGCGGGGTCTGGGGGGAAACCTACAATGAGCAGTTCTTC. The chain combines TRBV5-1 with TRBJ2-1, with D maybe TRBD2 (6 bases). Germline CDR1 is SGHRS and CDR2 is YFSETQ. The length of the CDR3 is 19 residues. The V end was cut by 3 bases, the J end by 2 bases, with 24 bases between.

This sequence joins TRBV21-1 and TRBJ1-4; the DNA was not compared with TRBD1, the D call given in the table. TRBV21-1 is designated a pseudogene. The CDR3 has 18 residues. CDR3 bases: TGTGCCAGCAGCGTCATCCGGGACAGGCTTGCAACTAATGAAAAACTGTTTTTT. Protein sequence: CASSVIRDRLATNEKLFF.

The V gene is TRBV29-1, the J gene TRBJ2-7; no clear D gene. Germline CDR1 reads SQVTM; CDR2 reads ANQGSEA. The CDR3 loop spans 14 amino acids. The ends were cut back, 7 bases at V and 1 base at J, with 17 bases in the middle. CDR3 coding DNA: TGCAGCGCCGAGGCGGCATTGTCGTCCTACGAGCAGTACTTC. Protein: CSAEAALSSYEQYF.

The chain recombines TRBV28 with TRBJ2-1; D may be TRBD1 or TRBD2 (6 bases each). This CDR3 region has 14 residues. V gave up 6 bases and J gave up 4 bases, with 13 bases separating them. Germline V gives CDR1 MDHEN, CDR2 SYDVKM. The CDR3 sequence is CASSSTGTYNEQFF. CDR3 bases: TGTGCCAGCAGCTCTACAGGGACTTACAATGAGCAGTTCTTC.

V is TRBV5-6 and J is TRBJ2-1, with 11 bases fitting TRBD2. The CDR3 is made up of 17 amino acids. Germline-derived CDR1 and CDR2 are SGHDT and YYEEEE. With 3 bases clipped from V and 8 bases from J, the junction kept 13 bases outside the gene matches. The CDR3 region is CASSWRLAGPQIHEQFF. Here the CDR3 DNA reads TGTGCCAGCAGCTGGCGACTAGCGGGACCCCAAATTCATGAGCAGTTCTTC. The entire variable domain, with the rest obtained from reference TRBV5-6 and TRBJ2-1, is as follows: DAGVTQSPTHLIKTRGQQVTLRCSPKSGHDTVSWYQQALGQGPQFIFQYYEEEERQRGNFPDRFSGHQFPNYSSELNVNALLLGDSALYLCASSWRLAGPQIHEQFFGPGTRLTVL.

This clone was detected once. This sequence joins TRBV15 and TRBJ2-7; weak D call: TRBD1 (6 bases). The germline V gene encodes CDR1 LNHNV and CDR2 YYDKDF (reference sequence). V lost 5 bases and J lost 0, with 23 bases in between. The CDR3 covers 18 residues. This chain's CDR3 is CATSPRDRNRALSYEQYF. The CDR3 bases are TGTGCCACCAGCCCGAGAGACAGAAACAGGGCCCTCTCCTACGAGCAGTACTTC.

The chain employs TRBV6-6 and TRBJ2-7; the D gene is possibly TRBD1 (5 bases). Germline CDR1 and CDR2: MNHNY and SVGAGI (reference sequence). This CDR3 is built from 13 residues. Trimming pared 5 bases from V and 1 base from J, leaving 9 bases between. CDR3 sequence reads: CASSRTPSYEQYF. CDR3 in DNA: TGTGCCAGCAGTAGGACACCTTCCTACGAGCAGTACTTC.